Listed here are 9 T cell receptor beta chains from one sample, sequenced in a study of blood T cell repertoires in COVID-19. Here immunoSEQ multiplex PCR was the method, and the copy in TCRdb shows in-frame clones only, minus some. The sample has about 350,000 clones; about 90% are singletons. Material: PBMCs or T cells enriched from blood (not recorded which). These receptors all come from a woman in her twenties or thirties who had been exposed to COVID-19.

The chain couples TRBV16 to TRBJ2-7; D is ambiguous. This CDR3 contains 12 residues. With 1 base removed from V and 4 bases from J, the gap between germline ends came to 5 bases. CDR1 and CDR2 from the germline V gene are KGHSY and FQNENV. In DNA form, the CDR3 reads TGTGCCAGCAGCCAATATCCGTACGAGCAGTACTTC. This translates into CASSQYPYEQYF.

The CDR3 spells CASSPPGSSYEQYF. DNA of the CDR3: TGTGCCAGCAGCCCGCCCGGGAGCTCCTACGAGCAGTACTTC. The V and J genes are TRBV11-2 and TRBJ2-7; D perhaps matches TRBD2 (6 bases). This CDR3 is 14 amino acids long. V lost 5 bases and J lost 0, with 11 bases in between. Germline values: CDR1 SGHAT, CDR2 FQNNGV.

The V call is TRBV28, the J call TRBJ1-2, with D uncertain. V shed 4 bases and J shed 5 bases, with 5 bases lying between them. The germline gives CDR1 MDHEN, CDR2 SYDVKM. This CDR3 comprises 11 residues. The CDR3 coding sequence is TGTGCCAGCAGTTCCGTATATGGCTACACCTTC. The encoded protein is CASSSVYGYTF.

The J gene is TRBJ1-1, the V gene TRBV7-3, with a possible D match to TRBD1 (5 bases). The CDR3 is 15 amino acids. V lost 5 bases and J 0 bases, leaving 13 bases between the germline ends. Germline values: CDR1 SGHTA, CDR2 FQGTGA. The CDR3 DNA follows: TGTGCCAGCAGCCCGGACGGGGGTATGAACACTGAAGCTTTCTTT. Residues: CASSPDGGMNTEAFF.

Only a few counts were recorded for this clone. The rearrangement joins TRBV11-3 to TRBJ2-1; 10 bases match TRBD2. The CDR3 is made up of 17 amino acids. Germline V lookup: CDR1 SGHNT, CDR2 YENEEA. V lost 7 bases to trimming and J lost 1 base; unmatched junction nucleotides: 10. CDR3 amino acids: CASIEREGSGSYNEQFF. The CDR3 DNA is TGTGCCAGCATTGAGCGGGAGGGCTCTGGGTCCTACAATGAGCAGTTCTTC.

This clone was picked up one time. V gene TRBV6-5 combines with J gene TRBJ1-2, with a weak D call TRBD1 (6 bases). This CDR3 has 15 residues. The V end lost 2 bases, the J end lost 4 bases, and 14 bases lay between the germline ends. Germline CDR1 is MNHEY and CDR2 is SVGAGI. The CDR3 loop is CASSYGTGTRYGYTF. The CDR3 DNA follows: TGTGCCAGCAGTTACGGCACAGGGACACGCTATGGCTACACCTTC.

The rearrangement links TRBV9 to TRBJ2-2; D not certain. Trimming left V 0 bases short and J 4 bases short, with 10 bases between. Germline CDR1 and CDR2: SGDLS and YYNGEE. There are 15 residues in the CDR3. CDR3 sequence: CASSVGAVTTGELFF. The CDR3 DNA reads as TGTGCCAGCAGCGTAGGGGCCGTTACCACCGGGGAGCTGTTTTTT.

This chain connects TRBV6-6 to TRBJ1-5; no clear D. V was pared by 9 bases and J by 4 bases, with 13 bases between. The CDR3 is 13 amino acids. Germline assignment: CDR1 MNHNY and CDR2 SVGAGI (reference sequence). CDR3 bases: TGTGCCAGTCTCTCCTCCTCGAATCAGCCCCAGCATTTT. This gives the protein CASLSSSNQPQHF.

The chain links TRBV3-1 (or the pseudogene TRBV3-2) to TRBJ1-2; 7 bases agree with TRBD1. The germline gives CDR1 LGHDT, CDR2 YNNKEL (reference sequence). V lost 4 bases to trimming and J lost 4 bases; unmatched junction nucleotides: 9. CDR3 length equals 15 residues. CDR3: CASSPRRGPSYGYTF. The DNA for the CDR3 is TGTGCCAGCAGCCCTAGGAGGGGGCCCTCCTATGGCTACACCTTC.